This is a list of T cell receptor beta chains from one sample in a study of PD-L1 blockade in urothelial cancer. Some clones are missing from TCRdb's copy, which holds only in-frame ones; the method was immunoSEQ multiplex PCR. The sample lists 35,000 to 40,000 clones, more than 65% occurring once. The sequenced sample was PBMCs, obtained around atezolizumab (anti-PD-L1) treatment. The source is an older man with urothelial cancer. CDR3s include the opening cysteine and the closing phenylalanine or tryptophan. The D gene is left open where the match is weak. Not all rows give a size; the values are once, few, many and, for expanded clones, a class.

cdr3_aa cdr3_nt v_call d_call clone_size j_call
CASSYVGAGEQFF TGTGCCAGCAGTTACGTGGGAGCAGGAGAGCAGTTCTTC TRBV6-5 . . TRBJ2-1
CASSPGDRAMVYSPLHF TGTGCCAGCTCACCCGGGGACAGGGCTATGGTCTATTCACCCCTCCACTTT TRBV18 TRBD1 . TRBJ1-6
CSVGGAGGRIYEQYF TGCAGCGTCGGTGGAGCGGGGGGAAGAATCTACGAGCAGTACTTC TRBV29-1 TRBD2 . TRBJ2-7
CASSPVYGRGQETQYF TGCGCCAGCAGCCCGGTATATGGCAGGGGGCAAGAGACCCAGTACTTC TRBV5-1 TRBD1 . TRBJ2-5
CASRQGDGNTIYF TGTGCCAGCAGGCAGGGTGACGGAAACACCATATATTTT TRBV7-8 . . TRBJ1-3
CASSPVQDSNQPQHF TGTGCCAGCAGCCCCGTACAGGATAGCAATCAGCCCCAGCATTTT TRBV4-2 . . TRBJ1-5
CASSQRVYSTDTQYF TGCGCCAGCAGTCAACGAGTCTATAGCACAGATACGCAGTATTTT TRBV4-3 . . TRBJ2-3
CASSQGQNADTQYF TGTGCCAGCAGCCAAGGCCAGAACGCAGATACGCAGTATTTT TRBV4-2 . . TRBJ2-3
CASSLLAGPRPQHF TGTGCCAGCAGTTTATTAGCAGGGCCCCGGCCCCAGCATTTT TRBV28 . few TRBJ1-5
CAWKGGGPFNTIYF TGTGCCTGGAAGGGCGGGGGACCGTTCAACACCATATATTTT TRBV30 . . TRBJ1-3
CASSSSGAYTGELFF TGTGCCAGCAGCAGTAGCGGGGCGTACACCGGGGAGCTGTTTTTT TRBV5-4 TRBD2 . TRBJ2-2
CASSRIGGQGEVETQYF TGTGCCAGCAGCCGAATAGGCGGACAGGGGGAAGTAGAGACCCAGTACTTC TRBV5-6 TRBD1 . TRBJ2-5
CASIRAESTDTQYF TGTGCCAGCATCAGGGCAGAGAGCACAGATACGCAGTATTTT TRBV6-1 . . TRBJ2-3
CASSWWTSGRGLQDTQYF TGTGCCAGCAGCTGGTGGACTAGCGGGAGGGGGCTACAGGATACGCAGTATTTT TRBV7-2 TRBD2 . TRBJ2-3
CASSWGRYNEQFF TGTGCCAGCAGTTGGGGCCGATACAATGAGCAGTTCTTC TRBV27 . . TRBJ2-1
CARSLMLWGEVRREQYF TGTGCCAGAAGCTTGATGCTTTGGGGGGAAGTTAGGCGCGAGCAGTACTTC TRBV5-3 . once TRBJ2-7
CASSLMGGLVTDTQYF TGTGCCAGCAGCTTGATGGGGGGTTTAGTAACAGATACGCAGTATTTT TRBV5-4 . . TRBJ2-3
CASSYDRAMNTEAFF TGTGCCAGCAGTTACGACAGGGCAATGAACACTGAAGCTTTCTTT TRBV6-5 TRBD1 few TRBJ1-1
CAISRDRGQSYGYTF TGTGCCATCAGCCGGGACAGGGGGCAAAGCTATGGCTACACCTTC TRBV10-3 TRBD1 once TRBJ1-2
CASSSSGGLSEQYF TGTGCCAGCTCATCCTCCGGGGGGCTAAGCGAGCAGTACTTC TRBV2 . . TRBJ2-7
CASRTGLIQHEQYF TGTGCCAGCAGAACGGGACTAATTCAGCACGAGCAGTACTTC TRBV28 TRBD2 . TRBJ2-7
CASSATSVGPEEQFF TGTGCCAGCAGCGCCACTAGCGTAGGTCCTGAGGAGCAGTTCTTC TRBV9 TRBD2 . TRBJ2-1
CAWSVGGPLVQPQHF TGTGCCTGGAGTGTTGGAGGGCCCCTGGTACAGCCCCAGCATTTT TRBV30 . once TRBJ1-5
CASSDLTSTDTQYF TGTGCCAGCAGTGATCTGACTAGCACAGATACGCAGTATTTT TRBV2 . . TRBJ2-3
CASSDQQGSAETQYF TGTGCCAGCAGTGACCAACAGGGGTCGGCGGAGACCCAGTACTTC TRBV6-1 TRBD1 . TRBJ2-5
CASSLKVGGGVEAFF TGCGCCAGCAGCTTGAAGGTAGGGGGCGGGGTTGAAGCTTTCTTT TRBV5-1 TRBD1 few TRBJ1-1
CASSKAGSLGYEQYF TGTGCCAGCAGCAAAGCCGGGTCTTTAGGTTACGAGCAGTACTTC TRBV21-1 . . TRBJ2-7
CASSVETGAGQHF TGTGCCAGCAGTGTCGAGACAGGGGCCGGCCAGCATTTT TRBV6-1 TRBD1 . TRBJ1-5
CASSGLTRVGTGELFF TGTGCCAGCAGCGGTCTCACGCGGGTTGGCACCGGGGAGCTGTTTTTT TRBV5-4 . . TRBJ2-2
CASSLNQGGTEAFF TGTGCCAGCAGCTTAAATCAGGGAGGCACTGAAGCTTTCTTT TRBV7-3 . . TRBJ1-1
CASSFTGQTEAFF TGTGCCAGTAGTTTCACAGGACAGACTGAAGCTTTCTTT TRBV19 . . TRBJ1-1
CASSYPGGPKKQYF TGTGCCAGCAGTTACCCGGGGGGGCCAAAAAAGCAGTATTTT TRBV6-5 TRBD2 . TRBJ2-3
CASSQDLGTDTQYF TGTGCCAGCAGCCAAGATCTCGGCACAGATACGCAGTATTTT TRBV4-2 . . TRBJ2-3
CASSRAWTGGHGYTF TGTGCCAGCAGCAGGGCCTGGACAGGGGGACATGGCTACACCTTC TRBV7-9 TRBD1 . TRBJ1-2
CASSYEGLITDTQYF TGTGCCAGCAGCTATGAAGGACTTATCACAGATACGCAGTATTTT TRBV5-6 . . TRBJ2-3
CASSATGSYEQYF TGTGCCAGCAGCGCGACAGGGTCCTACGAGCAGTACTTC TRBV5-5 TRBD1 . TRBJ2-7
CASSLPGLAGVEQFF TGTGCCAGCAGCCTCCCGGGACTAGCGGGAGTGGAGCAGTTCTTC TRBV27 TRBD2 . TRBJ2-1
CAIKDRLNHNEQFF TGTGCCATCAAGGACAGGCTGAACCACAATGAGCAGTTCTTC TRBV10-3 TRBD1 once TRBJ2-1
CASSYSYRSESTIYF TGTGCCAGCAGTTACTCGTACAGGTCGGAGAGCACCATATATTTT TRBV6-5 . . TRBJ1-3
CASSLGWGQKNTEAFF TGCGCCAGCAGCTTGGGGTGGGGACAAAAGAACACTGAAGCTTTCTTT TRBV5-1 . . TRBJ1-1
CASSQGLRDTEKLFF TGCGCCAGCAGCCAAGGACTCCGGGACACGGAAAAACTGTTTTTT TRBV4-3 . . TRBJ1-4
CASRRGQGSDQPQHF TGTGCCAGTAGAAGGGGACAGGGGAGTGATCAGCCCCAGCATTTT TRBV19 TRBD1 . TRBJ1-5
CASSSQGWETQYF TGTGCCAGCAGTTCGCAGGGTTGGGAGACCCAGTACTTC TRBV28 . . TRBJ2-5
CASSLDRVGETQYF TGCGCCAGCAGCTTAGACAGGGTGGGAGAGACCCAGTACTTC TRBV5-1 TRBD1 . TRBJ2-5
CAWNSGAPSGEKLFF TGTGCCTGGAATTCGGGTGCCCCTTCCGGGGAAAAACTGTTTTTT TRBV30 . . TRBJ1-4